This T cell receptor (beta chain) was recovered during a study of T cell responses to AZD1222 COVID-19 vaccine. Study-level findings and limits: Spike-specific TCR breadth and depth went up after people got two AZD1222 doses. In the spike-specific TCR repertoire, nearly half reportedly target unmutated variant regions. Baseline serology detected seropositivity in only a handful of AZD1222 recipients. Females outnumbered males among donors, who were mostly white British; clonal diversity was possibly underestimated.

Comment on this clone: Its antigen remains unknown.

Some clones are missing from TCRdb's copy, which holds only in-frame ones; the method was immunoSEQ multiplex PCR. The top ten hold roughly 7.6% of the sample, which has about 140,000 clones, roughly 89% seen once. V lost 3 bases to trimming and J lost 3 bases; unmatched junction nucleotides: 3. This CDR3 is built from 15 residues. CDR1 and CDR2 from the germline V gene are KGHDR and SFDVKD. Sequencing was performed on peripheral blood, taken 28 days after the second dose of the MenACWY control vaccine. The clonotype was recovered from an adult who received the MenACWY meningococcal vaccine as a control. The chain carries TRBV24-1 and TRBJ2-1; the match to TRBD1 covers 8 bases. CDR3 loop: CATSDGQGFYNEQFF. The CDR3 DNA is TGTGCCACCAGTGATGGACAGGGTTTCTACAATGAGCAGTTCTTC.